Each of the 6 T cell receptor beta chains below was sequenced from the same sample in a study of cytomegalovirus exposure and HLA in healthy donors. The table came from immunoSEQ multiplex PCR; TCRdb's copy has only in-frame clones and leaves some out. This repertoire shows some 140,000 clones, roughly 89% found once; its top ten account for over 8.5%. Source material: PBMCs. The receptors were sampled from a woman aged 18-29 years in good health and CMV-seropositive.

The J gene is TRBJ2-5, the V gene TRBV7-3; possibly TRBD2 for D (6 bases). Germline-derived CDR1 and CDR2 are SGHTA and FQGTGA. V lost 0 bases, J lost 1 base, and 9 bases lay in between. CDR3 size: 15 residues. CDR3: CASSLTVGGQETQYF. The CDR3 nucleotides are TGTGCCAGCAGCTTAACTGTGGGGGGCCAAGAGACCCAGTACTTC. Full variable domain (remainder filled in from reference TRBV7-3 and TRBJ2-5): GAGVSQTPSNKVTEKGKYVELRCDPISGHTALYWYRQSLGQGPEFLIYFQGTGAADDSGLPNDRFFAVRPEGSVSTLKIQRTERGDSAVYLCASSLTVGGQETQYFGPGTRLLVL.

The gene calls are TRBV28 and TRBJ2-5, with D possibly matching TRBD2 (5 bases). This CDR3 contains 12 residues. Per the germline V gene, CDR1 is MDHEN and CDR2 is SYDVKM. Trimming removed 8 bases from V and 4 bases from J, with 11 bases in between. Written as DNA, the CDR3 is TGTGCCAGCCTACAAGGGAGAGAGACCCAGTACTTC. Its translation is CASLQGRETQYF.

The gene calls are TRBV5-1 and TRBJ2-2, with 8 bases matching TRBD2. The junction had 2 bases not matched to a gene; V was cut back by 4 bases and J by 0 bases. The germline gives CDR1 SGHRS, CDR2 YFSETQ. This CDR3 is 15 amino acids long. The CDR3 sequence: CASSVSGTNTGELFF. The CDR3 DNA reads as TGCGCCAGCAGCGTTAGCGGGACGAACACCGGGGAGCTGTTTTTT.

V and J are TRBV4-3 and TRBJ2-7; possible D gene TRBD1, 6 bases. With 3 bases removed from V and 4 bases from J, the gap between germline ends came to 13 bases. Germline V gives CDR1 LGHNA, CDR2 YSLEER. The CDR3 covers 14 residues. CDR3: CASSHAGDAYEQYF. CDR3 sequence (DNA): TGCGCCAGCAGCCATGCAGGGGACGCATACGAGCAGTACTTC.

The chain joins TRBV28 to TRBJ1-2; no reliable D call. Germline-derived CDR1 and CDR2 are MDHEN and SYDVKM. The CDR3 has 12 amino acids. Trimming removed 5 bases from V and 6 bases from J, with 10 bases in between. This CDR3 is CASSKTSNGYTF. CDR3 sequence (DNA): TGTGCCAGCAGTAAAACTTCGAATGGCTACACCTTC.

The chain carries TRBV9 and TRBJ1-1; tentative D call: TRBD1 (6 bases). Trimming cost V 3 bases and J 11 bases, with 14 bases left between them. The CDR3 sequence is 12 residues long. Germline values: CDR1 SGDLS, CDR2 YYNGEE. The DNA of the CDR3 is TGTGCCAGCAGCGGGGGGGGCCCCGGGGCTTTCTTT. Its protein is CASSGGGPGAFF.